Listed below are T cell receptor beta chains from one sample, sequenced in a study of cytomegalovirus exposure and HLA in healthy donors. Some clones are missing from TCRdb's copy, which holds only in-frame ones; the method was immunoSEQ multiplex PCR. This table holds about 200,000 clones, more than 75% found once. Sequencing was done on a sample of PBMCs. The receptors originated from a man aged 35 to 55 in good health and CMV-seropositive. Each CDR3 is given with its conserved first and last residue. Fields, in order: D gene, J gene, V gene, clone size, CDR3 DNA, CDR3 protein. A D gene is named only where the DNA matches it firmly. The size entry is marked missing in some rows and otherwise reads once, few, many or a size class.

d_call: .
j_call: TRBJ1-1
v_call: TRBV6-6
clone_size: few
cdr3_nt: TGTGCCAGCAGGGTTTTCGGCCTTACAGGATCCGAAGCTTTCTTT
cdr3_aa: CASRVFGLTGSEAFF

d_call: .
j_call: TRBJ2-1
v_call: TRBV6-4
clone_size: .
cdr3_nt: TGTGCCAGCAAGAGGGACTCTAGCTACAATGAGCAGTTCTTC
cdr3_aa: CASKRDSSYNEQFF

d_call: .
j_call: TRBJ2-7
v_call: TRBV7-2
clone_size: .
cdr3_nt: TGTGCCAGCAGCTTGACCGGGACTGGAATGAGGGGTGCCTCCTACGAGCAGTACTTC
cdr3_aa: CASSLTGTGMRGASYEQYF

d_call: .
j_call: TRBJ1-5
v_call: TRBV19
clone_size: once
cdr3_nt: TGTGCCAGTAGTATTGGTAGTTATCAGCCCCAGCATTTT
cdr3_aa: CASSIGSYQPQHF

d_call: .
j_call: TRBJ2-4
v_call: TRBV28
clone_size: .
cdr3_nt: TGTGCCAGCAGTTTAGACACGACCAAAAACATTCAGTACTTC
cdr3_aa: CASSLDTTKNIQYF

d_call: TRBD2
j_call: TRBJ2-3
v_call: TRBV27
clone_size: .
cdr3_nt: TGTGCCAGCAGTAGCGGGATTAGCACAGATACGCAGTATTTT
cdr3_aa: CASSSGISTDTQYF

d_call: TRBD1
j_call: TRBJ2-7
v_call: TRBV10-3
clone_size: .
cdr3_nt: TGTGCCATCAGGCCGGGACAGGTCAGCTCCTACGAGCAGTACTTC
cdr3_aa: CAIRPGQVSSYEQYF

d_call: .
j_call: TRBJ1-1
v_call: TRBV5-4
clone_size: .
cdr3_nt: TGTGCCAGCAGCCGGGGAGGGCGCCACGAAAGCAACACTGAAGCTTTCTTT
cdr3_aa: CASSRGGRHESNTEAFF

d_call: .
j_call: TRBJ2-5
v_call: TRBV30
clone_size: .
cdr3_nt: TGTGCCTGGAACGGGGGCCAAGAGACCCAGTACTTC
cdr3_aa: CAWNGGQETQYF

d_call: TRBD2
j_call: TRBJ2-2
v_call: TRBV7-9
clone_size: .
cdr3_nt: TGTGCCAGCAGCTCCGGGACTAGCGGCCCGATGAACACCGGGGAGCTGTTTTTT
cdr3_aa: CASSSGTSGPMNTGELFF

d_call: .
j_call: TRBJ1-2
v_call: TRBV27
clone_size: once
cdr3_nt: TGTGCCAGCACCTCCAGGGCCAAAGCTAACTATGGCTACACCTTC
cdr3_aa: CASTSRAKANYGYTF

d_call: TRBD2
j_call: TRBJ2-1
v_call: TRBV7-9
clone_size: few
cdr3_nt: TGTGCCAGCAGCCCTGGGTCTAGCGGGAACAATGAGCAGTTCTTC
cdr3_aa: CASSPGSSGNNEQFF

d_call: .
j_call: TRBJ2-7
v_call: TRBV9
clone_size: .
cdr3_nt: TGTGCCAGCACCTTCCCCCCCCGGGAGAAAATGTGCGAGCAGTACTTC
cdr3_aa: CASTFPPREKMCEQYF

d_call: TRBD1
j_call: TRBJ2-5
v_call: TRBV6-5
clone_size: .
cdr3_nt: TGTGCCAGCAGTTACTATCGGACAGGGGAAAAGACCCAGTACTTC
cdr3_aa: CASSYYRTGEKTQYF

d_call: .
j_call: TRBJ1-1
v_call: TRBV28
clone_size: .
cdr3_nt: TGTGCCAGCAGTTTAGAGTCGCGGGGTGAAGCTTTCTTT
cdr3_aa: CASSLESRGEAFF

d_call: TRBD1
j_call: TRBJ2-7
v_call: TRBV30
clone_size: .
cdr3_nt: TGTGCCTGGAGGGACCGGGACAGGGGTTTCCACAAGCAGTACTTC
cdr3_aa: CAWRDRDRGFHKQYF

d_call: .
j_call: TRBJ1-1
v_call: TRBV12-2
clone_size: .
cdr3_nt: TGTGCAAGTCGCTTATGCAGGATGAACACTGAAGCTTTCTTT
cdr3_aa: CASRLCRMNTEAFF

d_call: TRBD1
j_call: TRBJ1-4
v_call: TRBV6-1
clone_size: .
cdr3_nt: TGTGCCAGCAGAGCCCAAGGGGGCTCAGATGAAAAACTGTTTTTT
cdr3_aa: CASRAQGGSDEKLFF